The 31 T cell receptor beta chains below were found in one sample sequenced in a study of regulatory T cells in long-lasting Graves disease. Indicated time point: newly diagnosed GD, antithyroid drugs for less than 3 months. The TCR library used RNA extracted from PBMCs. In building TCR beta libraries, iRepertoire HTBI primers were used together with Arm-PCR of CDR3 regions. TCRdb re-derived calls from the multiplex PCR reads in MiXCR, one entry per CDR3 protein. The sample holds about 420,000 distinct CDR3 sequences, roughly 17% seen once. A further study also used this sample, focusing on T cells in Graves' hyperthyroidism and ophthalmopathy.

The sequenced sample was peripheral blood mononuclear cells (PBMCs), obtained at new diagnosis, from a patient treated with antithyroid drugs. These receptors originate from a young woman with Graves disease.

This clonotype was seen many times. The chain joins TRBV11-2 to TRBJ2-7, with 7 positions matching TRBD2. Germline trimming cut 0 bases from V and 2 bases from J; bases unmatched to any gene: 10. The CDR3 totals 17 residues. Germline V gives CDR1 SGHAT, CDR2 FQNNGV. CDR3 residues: CASSLDLSSGSAYEQYF. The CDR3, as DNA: TGTGCCAGCAGCTTAGATCTTAGTAGCGGGTCCGCCTACGAGCAGTACTTC.

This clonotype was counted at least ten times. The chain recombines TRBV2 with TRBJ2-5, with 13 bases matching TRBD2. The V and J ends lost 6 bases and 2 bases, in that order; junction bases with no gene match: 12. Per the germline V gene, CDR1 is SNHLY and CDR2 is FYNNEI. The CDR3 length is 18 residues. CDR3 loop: CASSRTSGSKVYQETQYF. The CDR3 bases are TGTGCCAGCAGCAGGACTAGCGGGAGTAAGGTTTATCAAGAGACCCAGTACTTC.

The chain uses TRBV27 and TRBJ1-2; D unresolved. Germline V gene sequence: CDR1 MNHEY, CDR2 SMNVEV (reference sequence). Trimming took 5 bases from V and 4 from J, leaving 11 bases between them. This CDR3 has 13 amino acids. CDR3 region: CASSTTALYGYTF. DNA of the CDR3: TGTGCCAGCAGTACCACAGCGCTCTATGGCTACACCTTC.

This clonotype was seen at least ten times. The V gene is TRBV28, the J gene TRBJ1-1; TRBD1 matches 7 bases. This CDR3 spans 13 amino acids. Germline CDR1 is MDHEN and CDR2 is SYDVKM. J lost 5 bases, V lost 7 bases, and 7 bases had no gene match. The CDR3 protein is CASTSRGRTEAFF. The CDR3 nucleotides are TGTGCCAGCACCTCCAGGGGGAGGACTGAAGCTTTCTTT.

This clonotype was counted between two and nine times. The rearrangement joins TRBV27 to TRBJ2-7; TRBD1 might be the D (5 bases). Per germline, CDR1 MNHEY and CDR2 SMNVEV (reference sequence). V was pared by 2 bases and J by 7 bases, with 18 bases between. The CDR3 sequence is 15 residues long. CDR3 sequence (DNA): TGTGCCAGCAGTTTACCGGCACACCCAGGGAATGAGCAGTACTTC. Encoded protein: CASSLPAHPGNEQYF.

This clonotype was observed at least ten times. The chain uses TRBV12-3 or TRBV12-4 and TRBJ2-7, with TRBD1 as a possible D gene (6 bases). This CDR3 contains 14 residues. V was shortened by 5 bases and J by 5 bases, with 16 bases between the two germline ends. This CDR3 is CASSLTGRVNEQYF. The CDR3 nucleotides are TGTGCCAGCAGTCTTACAGGGAGAGTCAACGAGCAGTACTTC.

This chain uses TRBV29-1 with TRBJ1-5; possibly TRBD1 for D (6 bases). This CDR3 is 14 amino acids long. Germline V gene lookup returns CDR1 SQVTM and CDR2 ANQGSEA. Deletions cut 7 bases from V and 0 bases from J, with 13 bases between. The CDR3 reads CSAEGGYSNQPQHF. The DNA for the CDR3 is TGCAGCGCCGAAGGGGGTTATAGCAATCAGCCCCAGCATTTT.

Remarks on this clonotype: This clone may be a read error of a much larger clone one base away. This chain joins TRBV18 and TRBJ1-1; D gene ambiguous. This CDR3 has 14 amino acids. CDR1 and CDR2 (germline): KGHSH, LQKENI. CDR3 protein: CASTPRNANTEAFF. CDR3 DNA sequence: TGTGCCAGCACACCCCGGAACGCGAACACTGAAGCTTTCTTT.

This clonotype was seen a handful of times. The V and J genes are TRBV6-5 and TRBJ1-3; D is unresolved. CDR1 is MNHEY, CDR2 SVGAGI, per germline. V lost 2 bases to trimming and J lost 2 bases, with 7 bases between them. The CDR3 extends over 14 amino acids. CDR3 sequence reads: CASSYRATGNTIYF. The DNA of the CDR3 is TGTGCCAGCAGTTACAGGGCAACTGGAAACACCATATATTTT.

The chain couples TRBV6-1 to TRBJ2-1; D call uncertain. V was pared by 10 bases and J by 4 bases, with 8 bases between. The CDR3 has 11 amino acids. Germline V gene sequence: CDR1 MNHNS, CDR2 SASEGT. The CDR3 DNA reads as TGTGCCACTGACGAGTACAATGAGCAGTTCTTC. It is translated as CATDEYNEQFF.

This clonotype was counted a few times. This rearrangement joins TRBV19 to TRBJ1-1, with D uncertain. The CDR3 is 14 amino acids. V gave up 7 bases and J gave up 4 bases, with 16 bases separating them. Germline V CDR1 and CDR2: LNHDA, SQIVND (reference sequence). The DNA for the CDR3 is TGTGCCAGTAAAGGTGACACCACGAGCACTGAAGCTTTCTTT. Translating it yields CASKGDTTSTEAFF.

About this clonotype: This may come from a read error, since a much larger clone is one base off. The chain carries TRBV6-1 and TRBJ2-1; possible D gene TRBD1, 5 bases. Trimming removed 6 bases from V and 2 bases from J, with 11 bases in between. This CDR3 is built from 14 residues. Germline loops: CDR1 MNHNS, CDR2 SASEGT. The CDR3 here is CASREQVPYNEQFF. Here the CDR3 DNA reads TGTGCCAGCAGAGAACAGGTACCCTACAATGAGCAGTTCTTC.

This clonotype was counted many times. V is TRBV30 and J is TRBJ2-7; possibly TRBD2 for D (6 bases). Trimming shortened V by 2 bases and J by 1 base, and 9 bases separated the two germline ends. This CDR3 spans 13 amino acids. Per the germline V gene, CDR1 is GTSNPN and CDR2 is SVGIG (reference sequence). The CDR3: CAWSRGISYEQYF. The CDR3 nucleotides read TGTGCCTGGAGTCGGGGGATTTCCTACGAGCAGTACTTC.

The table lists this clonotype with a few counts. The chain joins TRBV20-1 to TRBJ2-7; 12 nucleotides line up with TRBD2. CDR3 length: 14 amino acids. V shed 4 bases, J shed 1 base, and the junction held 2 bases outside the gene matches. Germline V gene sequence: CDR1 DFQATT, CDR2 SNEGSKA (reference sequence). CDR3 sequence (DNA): TGCAGTGCTAAAGGACTAGCGGGGTCCTACGAGCAGTACTTC. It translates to CSAKGLAGSYEQYF.

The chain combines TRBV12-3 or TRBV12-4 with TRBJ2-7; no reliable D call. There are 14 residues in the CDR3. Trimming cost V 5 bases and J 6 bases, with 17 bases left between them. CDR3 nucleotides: TGTGCCAGCAGTCTTTCGGGCGGATTAAGCGAGCAGTACTTC. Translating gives CASSLSGGLSEQYF.

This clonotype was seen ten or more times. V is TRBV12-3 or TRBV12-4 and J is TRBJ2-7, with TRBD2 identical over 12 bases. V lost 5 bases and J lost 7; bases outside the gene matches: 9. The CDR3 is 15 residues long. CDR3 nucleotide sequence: TGTGCCAGCAGTAGGAGGACTAGCGGGAATTTGGAGCAGTACTTC. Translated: CASSRRTSGNLEQYF.

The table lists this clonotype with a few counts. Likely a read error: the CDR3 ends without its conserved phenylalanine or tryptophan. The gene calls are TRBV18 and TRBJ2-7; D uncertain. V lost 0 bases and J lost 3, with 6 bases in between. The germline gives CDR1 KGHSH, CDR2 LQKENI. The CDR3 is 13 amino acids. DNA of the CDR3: TGTGCCAGCTCACCACCGAAATACTACGAGCAGTACCTC. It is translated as CASSPPKYYEQYL.

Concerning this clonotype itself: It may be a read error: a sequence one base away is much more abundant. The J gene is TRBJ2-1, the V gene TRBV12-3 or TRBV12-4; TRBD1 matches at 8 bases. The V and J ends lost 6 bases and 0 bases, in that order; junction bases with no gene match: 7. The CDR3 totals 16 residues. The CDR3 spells CASRETGEGSYNEQFF. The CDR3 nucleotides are TGTGCCAGCAGGGAGACAGGGGAAGGCTCCTACAATGAGCAGTTCTTC.

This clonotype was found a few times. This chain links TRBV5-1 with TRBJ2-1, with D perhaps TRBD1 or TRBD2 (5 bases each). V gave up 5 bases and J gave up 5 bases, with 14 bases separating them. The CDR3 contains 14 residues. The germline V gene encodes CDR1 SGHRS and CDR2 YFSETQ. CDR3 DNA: TGCGCCAGCAGTATGAGGGGTGGCCACAATGAGCAGTTCTTC. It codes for CASSMRGGHNEQFF.

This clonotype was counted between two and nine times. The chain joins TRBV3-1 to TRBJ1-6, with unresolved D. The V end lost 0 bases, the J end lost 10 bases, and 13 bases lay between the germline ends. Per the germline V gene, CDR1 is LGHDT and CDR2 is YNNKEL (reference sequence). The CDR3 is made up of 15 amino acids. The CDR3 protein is CASSQDHGGQSPLHF. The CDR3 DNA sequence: TGTGCCAGCAGCCAAGACCACGGAGGCCAATCACCCCTCCACTTT.

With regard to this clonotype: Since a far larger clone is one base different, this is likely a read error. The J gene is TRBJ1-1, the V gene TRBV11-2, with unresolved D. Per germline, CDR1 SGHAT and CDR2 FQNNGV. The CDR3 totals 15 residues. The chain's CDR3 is CASSEAHSSNTGAFF. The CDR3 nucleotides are TGTGCCAGCAGTGAAGCACACAGCTCTAACACTGGAGCTTTCTTT.

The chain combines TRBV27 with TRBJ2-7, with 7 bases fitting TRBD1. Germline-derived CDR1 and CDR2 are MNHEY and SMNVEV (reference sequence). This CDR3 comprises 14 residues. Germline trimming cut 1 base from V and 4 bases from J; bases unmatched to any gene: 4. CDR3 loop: CASSLYRDSYEQYF. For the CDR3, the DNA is TGTGCCAGCAGTTTATACCGGGACAGTTACGAGCAGTACTTC.

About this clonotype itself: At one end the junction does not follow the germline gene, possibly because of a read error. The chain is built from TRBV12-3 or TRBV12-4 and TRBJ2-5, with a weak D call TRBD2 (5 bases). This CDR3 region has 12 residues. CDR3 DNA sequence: TGTGCCGGCAGTTTAGCGAGGGAGACCCAGTACTTC. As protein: CAGSLARETQYF.

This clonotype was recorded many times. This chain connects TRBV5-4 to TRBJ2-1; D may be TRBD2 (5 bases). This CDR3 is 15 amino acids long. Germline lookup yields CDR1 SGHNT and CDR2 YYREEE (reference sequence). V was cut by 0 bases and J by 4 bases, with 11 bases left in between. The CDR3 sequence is CASSLAEGYYNEQFF. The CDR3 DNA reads TGTGCCAGCAGCTTGGCCGAGGGCTATTACAATGAGCAGTTCTTC.

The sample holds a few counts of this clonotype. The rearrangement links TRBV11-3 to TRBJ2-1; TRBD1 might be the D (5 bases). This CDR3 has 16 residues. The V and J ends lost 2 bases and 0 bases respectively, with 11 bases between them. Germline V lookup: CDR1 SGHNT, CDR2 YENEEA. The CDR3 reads CASSLQGLSSYNEQFF. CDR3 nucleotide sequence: TGTGCCAGCAGCTTACAGGGCCTTAGCTCCTACAATGAGCAGTTCTTC.

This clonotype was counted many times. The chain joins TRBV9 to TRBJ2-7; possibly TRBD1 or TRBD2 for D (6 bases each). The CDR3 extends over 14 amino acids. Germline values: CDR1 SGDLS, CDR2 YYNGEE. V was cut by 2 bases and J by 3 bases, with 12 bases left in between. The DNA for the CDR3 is TGTGCCAGCAGCGTTAGCGGAGGGGGCTACGAGCAGTACTTC. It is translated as CASSVSGGGYEQYF.

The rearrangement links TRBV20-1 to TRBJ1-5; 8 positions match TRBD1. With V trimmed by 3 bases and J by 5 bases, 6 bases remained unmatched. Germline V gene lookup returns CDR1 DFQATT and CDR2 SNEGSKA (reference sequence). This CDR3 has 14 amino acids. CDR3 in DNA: TGCAGTGCTAGTGCCCAGGGGGCCCATCAGCCCCAGCATTTT. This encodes CSASAQGAHQPQHF.

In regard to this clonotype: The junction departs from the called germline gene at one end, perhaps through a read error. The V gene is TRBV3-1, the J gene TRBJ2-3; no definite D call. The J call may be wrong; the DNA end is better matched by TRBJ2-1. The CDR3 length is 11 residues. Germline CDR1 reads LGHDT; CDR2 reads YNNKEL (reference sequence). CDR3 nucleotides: TGTGCCAGCAGCCAAGTCAATGGGCAGTTCTTC. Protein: CASSQVNGQFF.

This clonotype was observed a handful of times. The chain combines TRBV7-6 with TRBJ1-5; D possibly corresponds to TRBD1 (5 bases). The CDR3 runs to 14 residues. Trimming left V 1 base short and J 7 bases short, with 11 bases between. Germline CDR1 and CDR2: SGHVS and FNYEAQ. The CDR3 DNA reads TGTGCCAGCAGCTTAGGGGCCGGGGGACAGCCCCAGCATTTT. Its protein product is CASSLGAGGQPQHF.

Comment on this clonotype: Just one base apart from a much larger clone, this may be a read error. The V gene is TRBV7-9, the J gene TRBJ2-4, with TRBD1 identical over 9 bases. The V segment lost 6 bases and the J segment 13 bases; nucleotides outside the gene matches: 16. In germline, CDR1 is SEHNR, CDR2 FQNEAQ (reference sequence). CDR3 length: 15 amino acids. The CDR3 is CASRSTGGIHNEQYF. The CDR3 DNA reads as TGTGCCAGCAGAAGTACAGGGGGCATTCACAATGAGCAGTACTTC.

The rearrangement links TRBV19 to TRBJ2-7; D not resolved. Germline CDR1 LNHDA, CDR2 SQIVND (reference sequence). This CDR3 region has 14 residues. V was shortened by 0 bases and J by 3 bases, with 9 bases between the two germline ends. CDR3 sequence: CASSIEKGYYEQYF. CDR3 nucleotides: TGTGCCAGTAGTATAGAAAAAGGCTACTACGAGCAGTACTTC. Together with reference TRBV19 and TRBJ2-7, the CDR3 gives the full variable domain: DGGITQSPKYLFRKEGQNVTLSCEQNLNHDAMYWYRQDPGQGLRLIYYSQIVNDFQKGDIAEGYSVSREKKESFPLTVTSAQKNPTAFYLCASSIEKGYYEQYFGPGTRLTVT.